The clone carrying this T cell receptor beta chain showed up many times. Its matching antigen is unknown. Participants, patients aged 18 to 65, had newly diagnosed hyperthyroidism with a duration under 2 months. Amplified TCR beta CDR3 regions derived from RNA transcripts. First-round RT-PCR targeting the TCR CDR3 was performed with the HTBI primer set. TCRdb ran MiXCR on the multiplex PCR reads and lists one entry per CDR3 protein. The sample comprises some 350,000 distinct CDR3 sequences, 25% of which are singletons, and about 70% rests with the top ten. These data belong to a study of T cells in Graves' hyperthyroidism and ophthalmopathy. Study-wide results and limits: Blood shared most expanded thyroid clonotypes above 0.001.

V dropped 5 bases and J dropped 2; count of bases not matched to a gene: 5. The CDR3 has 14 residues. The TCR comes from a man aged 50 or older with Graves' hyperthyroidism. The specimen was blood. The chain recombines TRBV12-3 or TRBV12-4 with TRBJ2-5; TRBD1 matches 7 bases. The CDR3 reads CASSTDRSQETQYF. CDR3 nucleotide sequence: TGTGCCAGCAGTACGGACAGGTCTCAAGAGACCCAGTACTTC.